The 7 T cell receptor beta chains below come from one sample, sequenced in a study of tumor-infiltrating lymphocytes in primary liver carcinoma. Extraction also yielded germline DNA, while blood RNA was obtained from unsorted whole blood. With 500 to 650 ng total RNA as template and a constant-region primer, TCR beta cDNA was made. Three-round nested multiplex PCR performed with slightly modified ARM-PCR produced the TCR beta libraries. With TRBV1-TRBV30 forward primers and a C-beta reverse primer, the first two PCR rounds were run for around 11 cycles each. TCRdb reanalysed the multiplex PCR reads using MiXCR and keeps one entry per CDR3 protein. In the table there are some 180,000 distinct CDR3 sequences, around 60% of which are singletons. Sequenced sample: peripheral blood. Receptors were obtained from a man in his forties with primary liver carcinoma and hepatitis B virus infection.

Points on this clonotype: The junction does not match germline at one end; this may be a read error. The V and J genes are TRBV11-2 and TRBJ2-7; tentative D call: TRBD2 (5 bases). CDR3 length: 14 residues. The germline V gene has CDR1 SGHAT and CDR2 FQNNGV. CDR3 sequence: CAGSLTDGAYKRYF. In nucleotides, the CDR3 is TGTGCCGGCAGCTTAACCGACGGAGCCTACAAGCGGTATTTC.

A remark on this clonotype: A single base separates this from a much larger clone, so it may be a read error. DNA of the CDR3: TGCAGCGTGGGACATGACGTGGGCGCTGAAGCTTTCTTT. Protein: CSVGHDVGAEAFF. The V and J genes are TRBV29-1 and TRBJ1-1; D perhaps matches TRBD1 (6 bases). CDR3 size: 13 residues. Trimming left V 6 bases short and J 6 bases short, with 17 bases between. Germline V gene data show CDR1 as SQVTM and CDR2 as ANQGSEA.

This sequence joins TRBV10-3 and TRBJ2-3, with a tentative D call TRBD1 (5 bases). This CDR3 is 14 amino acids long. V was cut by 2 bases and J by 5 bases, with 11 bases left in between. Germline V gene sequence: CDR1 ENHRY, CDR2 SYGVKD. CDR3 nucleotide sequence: TGTGCCATCAGTGAGCCCACAGGCCAAGATACGCAGTATTTT. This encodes CAISEPTGQDTQYF.

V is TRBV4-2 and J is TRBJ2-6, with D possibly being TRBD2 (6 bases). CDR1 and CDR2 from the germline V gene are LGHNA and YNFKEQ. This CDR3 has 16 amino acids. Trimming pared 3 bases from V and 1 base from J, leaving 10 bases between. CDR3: CASSQEGGSGANVLTF. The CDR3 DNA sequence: TGTGCCAGCAGCCAGGAGGGCGGGTCTGGGGCCAACGTCCTGACTTTC.

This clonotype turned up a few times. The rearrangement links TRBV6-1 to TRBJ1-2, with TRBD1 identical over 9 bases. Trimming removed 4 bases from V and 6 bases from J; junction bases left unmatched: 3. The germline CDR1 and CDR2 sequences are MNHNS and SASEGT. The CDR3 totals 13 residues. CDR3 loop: CASSVRTGDGYTF. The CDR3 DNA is TGTGCCAGCAGTGTTAGGACAGGGGATGGCTACACCTTC.

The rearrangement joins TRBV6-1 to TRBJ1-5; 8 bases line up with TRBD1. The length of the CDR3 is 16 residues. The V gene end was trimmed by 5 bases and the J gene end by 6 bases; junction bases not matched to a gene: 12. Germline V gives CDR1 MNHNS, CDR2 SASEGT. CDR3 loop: CASSSYSDREVQPQHF. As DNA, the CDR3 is TGTGCCAGCAGTTCATACTCGGACAGGGAGGTTCAGCCCCAGCATTTT.

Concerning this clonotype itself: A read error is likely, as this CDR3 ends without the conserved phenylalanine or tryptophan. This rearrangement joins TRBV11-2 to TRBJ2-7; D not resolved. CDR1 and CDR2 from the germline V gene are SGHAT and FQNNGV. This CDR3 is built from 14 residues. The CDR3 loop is CANGLTDGVYGQYY. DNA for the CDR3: TGTGCCAACGGCTTAACCGACGGAGTCTACGGGCAGTACTAC.